The clone carrying this TCR beta chain was picked up a small number of times. As handled by the study authors: Researchers report that nucleated cell counts were estimated from reference gene primer amplification. The data were produced by immunoSEQ multiplex PCR, yet TCRdb's version contains in-frame clones alone and is incomplete. V and J calls and clone size are those listed in that table; D and trimming were worked out from the DNA. The repertoire holds 90,000 to 120,000 clones, with approximately 89% as singletons. This specimen comes from a study of blood T cell repertoires in COVID-19. From germline, CDR1 is LGHDT and CDR2 YNNKEL (reference sequence). CDR3 length: 15 residues. The V end lost 0 bases, the J end lost 4 bases, and 10 bases lay between the germline ends.

This sequence joins TRBV3-1 (or the pseudogene TRBV3-2) and TRBJ2-1; a possible D gene is TRBD2 (5 bases). This TCR was sampled from a man in his fifties or sixties with active or convalescent COVID-19. Material for sequencing was peripheral blood. CDR3: CASSQDSVGYNEQFF. CDR3 nucleotide sequence: TGTGCCAGCAGCCAAGATAGCGTGGGTTACAATGAGCAGTTCTTC.